This T cell receptor (beta chain) is from a study of cytomegalovirus exposure and HLA in healthy donors. General observations from the study: Later work found most CMV-associated TCR beta chains apparently HLA-restricted. Cytomegalovirus association was assigned to approximately 160 TCR beta chains.

Worth noting for this clone: Its antigen remains unknown.

Healthy bone marrow donors formed the donor group. The PCR contained 60 Vbeta and 13 Jbeta primers. Sequenced by immunoSEQ multiplex PCR; TCRdb stores in-frame clones only, minus some. Found here are some 170,000 clones, 65% to 80% of them singletons; the top ten hold about 4.3%. Germline V gene sequence: CDR1 SGDLS, CDR2 YYNGEE. Germline trimming cut 6 bases from V and 6 bases from J; bases unmatched to any gene: 6. CDR3 length: 13 residues. V gene TRBV9 combines with J gene TRBJ1-2, with 9 bases lining up with TRBD1. Sequences were obtained from PBMCs. The TCR was taken from a young man in good health and CMV-seropositive. The CDR3 here is CASTKGQGNGYTF. CDR3 bases: TGTGCCAGCACCAAAGGACAGGGGAATGGCTACACCTTC.